This TCR beta chain was identified during a study of blood T cell repertoires in COVID-19. Overall study: Material from acute and convalescent COVID-19 was sourced from the United States, Italy and Spain.

Original handling: The assay estimated nucleated cells by amplifying reference gene primers. Method: immunoSEQ multiplex PCR; TCRdb's copy keeps in-frame clones and lacks some. That table furnishes V, J and clone size, whereas the DNA furnished D and trimming. The data contain about 130,000 clones, 80% of them singletons. J lost 5 bases, V lost 5 bases, and 11 bases had no gene match. This CDR3 is 16 amino acids long. Germline-derived CDR1 and CDR2 are MDHEN and SYDVKM. The sample was peripheral blood. This receptor was identified in a man in his 70s with acute or convalescent COVID-19. V is TRBV28 and J is TRBJ2-5, with 10 bases that match TRBD1. CDR3 sequence reads: CASSPSRQGAGETQYF. CDR3 coding DNA: TGTGCCAGCAGTCCCTCCCGACAGGGGGCCGGTGAGACCCAGTACTTC.